Listed here is a single T cell receptor (beta chain). CDR3 length: 16 amino acids. Germline V lookup: CDR1 SGHNT, CDR2 YYREEE (reference sequence). With 1 base clipped from V and 10 bases from J, the junction kept 11 bases outside the gene matches. The data derive from a study of blood T cell repertoires in COVID-19. Study details: PBMCs, B-cell-depleted T cells, or T cells provided the cDNA or gDNA that made up the material.

Libraries were prepared by immunoSEQ multiplex PCR; TCRdb keeps only in-frame clonotypes and omits some of them. Among under 250,000 clones listed, about four fifths were seen once. This TCR derives from a woman aged 50 to 60 who had been exposed to COVID-19. This chain links TRBV5-4 with TRBJ2-1, with TRBD2 matching 10 bases. The sequenced sample was PBMCs or T cells enriched from blood (not recorded which). The CDR3 region is CASSLRAGGRLSEQFF. DNA of the CDR3: TGTGCCAGCAGCTTGAGAGCGGGGGGGCGTCTCAGCGAGCAGTTCTTC.